This T cell receptor beta chain was captured by sequencing in a study of shared clonotypes between healthy human individuals. Study-level findings and limits: Shared clonotypes: about 4.6% naive CD4, about 3.3% naive CD8, roughly 2.4% memory CD4, 0.4% memory CD8. In contrast to clonotypes shared by all four donors, non-shared clonotypes had lower generation probabilities.

This clone was seen a single time. Its matching antigen is unknown. Some 30,000 T cell genomes (approximately 180 ng DNA) went into each sorted-subset replicate. Method: immunoSEQ multiplex PCR; TCRdb's copy keeps in-frame clones and lacks some. The repertoire holds approximately 600,000 clones, with approximately 96% as singletons. Naive CD8 cells lacked CD45RO, underwent positive selection for CCR7 and left out terminally differentiated effector memory CD45RA+ cells. Trimming cost V 7 bases and J 2 bases; bases outside gene matches: 7. The CDR3 is 14 residues long. Germline loops: CDR1 PRHDT, CDR2 FYEKMQ (reference sequence).

This clonotype originated in a woman under 40 in good health. The genes are TRBV13 and TRBJ2-5; 7 bases are shared with TRBD2. The sequencing sample was made of naive CD8+ T cells sorted from blood. CDR3 residues: CASTVGGGQETQYF. CDR3 DNA: TGTGCCAGCACCGTGGGGGGGGGACAAGAGACCCAGTACTTC.